This T cell receptor beta chain was profiled in a study of blood T cell repertoires in COVID-19. At the level of the study: Sample material is recorded as cDNA or gDNA derived from T cells, B-cell-depleted T cells, or PBMCs.

As processed by the authors: Nucleated cell counts were estimated from reference gene primer amplification. Profiling relied on immunoSEQ multiplex PCR, and the TCRdb table lists in-frame clones only, not all of them. V, J and clone size derive from that table, while D and trimming were established from the DNA sequence. The sample has under 25,000 clones; 87% are singletons. V was pared by 0 bases and J by 7 bases, with 5 bases of the junction left unmatched. This CDR3 has 16 residues. Germline CDR1 and CDR2: MGHRA and YSYEKL. The TCR originated in a human donor with active COVID-19. The donor label of this sample is uncertain. The sequenced sample consisted of peripheral blood. This chain uses TRBV4-1 with TRBJ2-1; TRBD2 matches 11 bases. CDR3 coding DNA: TGCGCCAGCAGCCAAGATCGGGCTAGCGGGGGGAATGAGCAGTTCTTC. Amino acid sequence: CASSQDRASGGNEQFF.